This TCR beta chain was profiled in a study of CD8 T cells in ankylosing spondylitis. Broader study findings: Several highly homologous variants made up a TCR beta motif, and this motif appeared characteristic of ankylosing spondylitis blood. Prior literature has documented some motif variants in synovial fluid and blood from reactive arthritis. The study looked at matched synovial fluid samples from ankylosing spondylitis patients. Disease-linked clones were reported to be significantly enriched there.

Worth noting for this clonotype: Its antigen remains unidentified.

CDR1 SGHDT and CDR2 YYEEEE come from the germline V gene. V was shortened by 7 bases and J by 3 bases, with 22 bases between the two germline ends. The CDR3 contains 16 residues. TCRdb recomputed calls from the 5' RACE reads with MiXCR, one row per CDR3 protein. The table records around 210,000 distinct CDR3 sequences, approximately 8.4% of them present only once. The receptor comes from a female donor with ankylosing spondylitis or in good health (not recorded which). The chain combines TRBV5-6 with TRBJ1-1; D remains ambiguous. Source material: blood, either unsorted or a sorted T cell fraction (not recorded which). This CDR3 is CASQLRTGVADTEAFF. CDR3 bases: TGTGCCAGCCAGTTAAGGACTGGAGTTGCGGACACTGAAGCTTTCTTT.